This TCR beta chain was captured in a study of cytomegalovirus exposure and HLA in healthy donors. About this clone itself: Antigen unknown.

The CDR3 extends over 14 amino acids. From germline, CDR1 is MDHEN and CDR2 SYDVKM. V was clipped by 3 bases and J by 4 bases; unmatched bases: 6. Nominal health characterized the donors when sampled, though unrecorded immune exposures were likely. Whole-study results and caveats: Being productive about 90% or about 30% of the time was typical of most TCR beta V segments in an earlier analysis. In a later analysis, HLA-associated TCR beta chains were more clonally expanded than equally common others. Accurate prediction of most subjects' HLA-A and HLA-B alleles from TCR beta sequences was reported.

Primers for the PCR totalled 60 Vbeta and 13 Jbeta. Data came from immunoSEQ multiplex PCR; TCRdb stores just in-frame clones and leaves some out. The table shows a few hundred thousand clones, with around 83% occurring only once. The receptor was derived from a girl between 5 and 17 years old in good health and CMV-seronegative. The source material was PBMCs. The V and J genes are TRBV28 and TRBJ2-7; 7 nucleotides line up with TRBD1. CDR3 amino acids: CASSFDRVGYEQYF. The CDR3 region has the DNA TGTGCCAGCAGTTTTGACAGGGTGGGATACGAGCAGTACTTC.